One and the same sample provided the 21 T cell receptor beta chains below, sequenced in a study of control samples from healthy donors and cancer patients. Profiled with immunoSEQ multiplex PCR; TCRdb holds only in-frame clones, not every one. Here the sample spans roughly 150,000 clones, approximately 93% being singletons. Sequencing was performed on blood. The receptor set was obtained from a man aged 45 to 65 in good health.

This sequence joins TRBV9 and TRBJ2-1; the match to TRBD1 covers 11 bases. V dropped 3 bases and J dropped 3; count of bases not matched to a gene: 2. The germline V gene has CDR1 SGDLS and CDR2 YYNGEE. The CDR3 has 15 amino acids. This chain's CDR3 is CASSAGQGGYNEQFF. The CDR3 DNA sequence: TGTGCCAGCAGCGCGGGACAGGGGGGCTACAATGAGCAGTTCTTC. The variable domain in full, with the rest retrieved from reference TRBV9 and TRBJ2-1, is DSGVTQTPKHLITATGQRVTLRCSPRSGDLSVYWYQQSLDQGLQFLIQYYNGEERAKGNILERFSAQQFPDLHSELNLSSLELGDSALYFCASSAGQGGYNEQFFGPGTRLTVL.

CDR3: CASSQESYEQYF. The DNA of the CDR3 is TGTGCCAGCAGCCAAGAAAGCTACGAGCAGTACTTC. The chain employs TRBV3-1 (or the pseudogene TRBV3-2) and TRBJ2-7; D uncertain. The CDR3 is 12 residues long. Trimming cost V 0 bases and J 3 bases, with 3 bases left between them. The germline gives CDR1 LGHDT, CDR2 YNNKEL (reference sequence).

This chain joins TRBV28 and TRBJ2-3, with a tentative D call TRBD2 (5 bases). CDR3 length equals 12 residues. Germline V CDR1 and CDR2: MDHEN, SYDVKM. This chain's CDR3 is CASRRVPDTQYF. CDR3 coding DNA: TGTGCTTCCCGGCGGGTTCCAGATACGCAGTATTTT.

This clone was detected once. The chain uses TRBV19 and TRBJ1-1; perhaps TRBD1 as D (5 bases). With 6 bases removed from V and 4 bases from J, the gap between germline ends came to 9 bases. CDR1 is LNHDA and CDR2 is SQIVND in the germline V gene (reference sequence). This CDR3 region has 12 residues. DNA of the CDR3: TGTGCCAGTAGGGGAAGGGGCACTGAAGCTTTCTTT. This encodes CASRGRGTEAFF.

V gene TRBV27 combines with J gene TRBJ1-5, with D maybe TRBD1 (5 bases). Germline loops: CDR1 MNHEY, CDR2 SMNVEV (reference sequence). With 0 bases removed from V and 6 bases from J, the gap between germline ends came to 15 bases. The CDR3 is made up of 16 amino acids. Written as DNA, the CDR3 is TGTGCCAGCAGTTTATCCGGGGGAAAGGGCGGTCAGCCCCAGCATTTT. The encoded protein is CASSLSGGKGGQPQHF.

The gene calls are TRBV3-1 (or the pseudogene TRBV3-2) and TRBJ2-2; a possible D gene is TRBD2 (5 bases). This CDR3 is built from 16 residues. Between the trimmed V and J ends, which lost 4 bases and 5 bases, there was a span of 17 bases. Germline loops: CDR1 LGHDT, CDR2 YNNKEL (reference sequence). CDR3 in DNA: TGTGCCAGCAGCCGCGAGCGGTTGACATGGACCGGGGAGCTGTTTTTT. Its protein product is CASSRERLTWTGELFF.

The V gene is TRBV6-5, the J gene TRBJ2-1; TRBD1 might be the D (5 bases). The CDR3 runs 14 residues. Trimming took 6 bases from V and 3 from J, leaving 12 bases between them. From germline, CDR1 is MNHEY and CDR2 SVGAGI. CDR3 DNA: TGTGCCAGCAGCCCCAGACAGTTCTACAATGAGCAGTTCTTC. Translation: CASSPRQFYNEQFF.

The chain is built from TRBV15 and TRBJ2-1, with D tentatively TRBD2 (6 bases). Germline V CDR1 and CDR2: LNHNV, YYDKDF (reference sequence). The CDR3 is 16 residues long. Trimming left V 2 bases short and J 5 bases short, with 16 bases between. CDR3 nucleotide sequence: TGTGCCACCAGCAGACTTCCGGGACTGGGGGACAATGAGCAGTTCTTC. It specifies CATSRLPGLGDNEQFF.

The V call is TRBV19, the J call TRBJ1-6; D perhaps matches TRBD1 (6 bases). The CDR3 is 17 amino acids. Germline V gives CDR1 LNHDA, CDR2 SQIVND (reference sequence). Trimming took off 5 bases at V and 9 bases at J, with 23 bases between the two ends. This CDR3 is CASSPVQGLIRGSPLHF. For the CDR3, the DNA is TGTGCCAGTAGTCCAGTTCAAGGGTTAATCAGGGGTTCACCCCTCCACTTT.

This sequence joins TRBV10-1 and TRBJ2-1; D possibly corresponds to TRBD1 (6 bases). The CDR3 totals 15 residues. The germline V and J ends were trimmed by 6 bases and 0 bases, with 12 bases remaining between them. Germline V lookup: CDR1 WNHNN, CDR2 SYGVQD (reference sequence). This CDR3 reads CASRENRASYNEQFF. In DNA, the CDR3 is TGCGCCAGCAGGGAAAACAGGGCCTCCTACAATGAGCAGTTCTTC.

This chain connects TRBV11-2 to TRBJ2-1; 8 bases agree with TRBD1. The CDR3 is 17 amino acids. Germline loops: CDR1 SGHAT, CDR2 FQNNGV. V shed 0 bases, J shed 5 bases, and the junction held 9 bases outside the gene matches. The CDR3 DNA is TGTGCCAGCAGCTTAGACCAAGGACAGGGTCGCGACAATGAGCAGTTCTTC. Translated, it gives CASSLDQGQGRDNEQFF.

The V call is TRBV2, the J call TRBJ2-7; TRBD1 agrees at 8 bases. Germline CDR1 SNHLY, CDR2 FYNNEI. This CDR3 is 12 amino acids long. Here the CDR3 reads CASGGQVYEQYF. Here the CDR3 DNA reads TGTGCGTCAGGGGGACAGGTTTACGAGCAGTACTTC. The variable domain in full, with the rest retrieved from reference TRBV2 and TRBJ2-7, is EPEVTQTPSHQVTQMGQEVILRCVPISNHLYFYWYRQILGQKVEFLVSFYNNEISEKSEIFDDQFSVERPDGSNFTLKIRSTKLEDSAMYFCASGGQVYEQYFGPGTRLTVT.

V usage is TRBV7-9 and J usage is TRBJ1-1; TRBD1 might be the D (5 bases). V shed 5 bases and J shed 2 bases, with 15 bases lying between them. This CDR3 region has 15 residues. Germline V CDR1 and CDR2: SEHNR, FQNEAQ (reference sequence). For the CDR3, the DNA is TGTGCCAGCAGCGTTCCTGACAGCCCCAACACTGAAGCTTTCTTT. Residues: CASSVPDSPNTEAFF.

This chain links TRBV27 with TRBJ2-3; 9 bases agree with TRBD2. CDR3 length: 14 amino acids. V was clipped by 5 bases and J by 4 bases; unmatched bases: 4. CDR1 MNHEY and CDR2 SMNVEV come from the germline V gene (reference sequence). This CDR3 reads CASSLSGRSDTQYF. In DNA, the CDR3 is TGTGCCAGCAGTCTAAGCGGGAGGTCAGATACGCAGTATTTT.

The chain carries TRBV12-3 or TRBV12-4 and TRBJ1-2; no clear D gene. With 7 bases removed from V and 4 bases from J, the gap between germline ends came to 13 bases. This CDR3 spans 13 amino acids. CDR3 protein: CASTPNILYGYTF. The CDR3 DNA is TGTGCCAGCACTCCAAATATCCTCTATGGCTACACCTTC.

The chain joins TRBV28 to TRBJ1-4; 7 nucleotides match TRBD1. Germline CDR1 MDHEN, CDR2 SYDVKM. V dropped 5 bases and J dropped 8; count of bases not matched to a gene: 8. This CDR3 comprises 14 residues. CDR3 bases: TGTGCCAGCAGTCTCGACAGGGCTCGAGAAAAACTGTTTTTT. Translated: CASSLDRAREKLFF.

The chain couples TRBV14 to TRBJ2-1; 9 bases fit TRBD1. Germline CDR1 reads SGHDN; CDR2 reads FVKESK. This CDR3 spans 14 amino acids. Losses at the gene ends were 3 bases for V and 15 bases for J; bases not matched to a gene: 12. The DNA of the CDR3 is TGTGCCAGCAGCCATCCACCAGGCGGACAGGGGTGGTTCTTC. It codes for CASSHPPGGQGWFF.

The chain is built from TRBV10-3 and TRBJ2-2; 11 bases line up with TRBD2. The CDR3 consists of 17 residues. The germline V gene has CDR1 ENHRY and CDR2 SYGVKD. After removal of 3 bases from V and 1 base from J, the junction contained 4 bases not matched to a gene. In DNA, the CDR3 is TGTGCCATCAGTGATTCGGGACTAGCGGAGAACACCGGGGAGCTGTTTTTT. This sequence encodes CAISDSGLAENTGELFF.

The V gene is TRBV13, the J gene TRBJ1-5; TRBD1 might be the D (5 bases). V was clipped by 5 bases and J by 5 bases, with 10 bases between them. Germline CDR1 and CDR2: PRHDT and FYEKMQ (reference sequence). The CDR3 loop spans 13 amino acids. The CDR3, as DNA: TGTGCCAGCAGCCGACAGCCTCATCAGCCCCAGCATTTT. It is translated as CASSRQPHQPQHF.

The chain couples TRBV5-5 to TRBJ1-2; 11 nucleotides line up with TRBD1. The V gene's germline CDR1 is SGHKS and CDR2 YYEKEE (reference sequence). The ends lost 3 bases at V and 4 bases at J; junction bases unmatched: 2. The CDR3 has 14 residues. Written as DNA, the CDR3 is TGTGCCAGCAGCTGGGACAGGGGGGTCTATGGCTACACCTTC. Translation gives CASSWDRGVYGYTF.

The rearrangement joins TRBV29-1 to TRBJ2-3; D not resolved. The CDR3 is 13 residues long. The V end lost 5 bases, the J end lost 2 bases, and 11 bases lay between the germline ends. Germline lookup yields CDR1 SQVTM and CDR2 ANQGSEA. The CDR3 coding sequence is TGCAGCGTTCGGTTAGCACTCACAGATACGCAGTATTTT. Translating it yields CSVRLALTDTQYF.